This record concerns one T cell receptor (beta chain) sequence. The antigen remains undetermined. The CDR3 contains 14 residues. V dropped 3 bases and J dropped 6; count of bases not matched to a gene: 3. Germline-derived CDR1 and CDR2 are MGHRA and YSYEKL. This record comes from a study of T cell responses to AZD1222 COVID-19 vaccine. Study-level findings and limits: Repertoire sampling happened only post peak T cell response. It was only 6 or 7 AZD1222 recipients who were seropositive at baseline.

Clones were read by immunoSEQ multiplex PCR, and TCRdb kept only the in-frame ones, dropping some. Of over 150,000 clones detected, roughly 90% appear once; the ten largest clones hold about 2.5%. The clonotype was recovered from an adult in good health. The sequencing here drew on peripheral blood, taken on day 0 of AZD1222 vaccination. The chain is built from TRBV4-1 and TRBJ2-1; 9 nucleotides line up with TRBD2. CDR3 sequence (DNA): TGCGCCAGCAGCCAGCCGGGACTAGCCAATGAGCAGTTCTTC. Amino acid sequence: CASSQPGLANEQFF.